This entry lists 24 T cell receptor beta chains sequenced from one sample in a study of blood T cell repertoires in COVID-19. The method was immunoSEQ multiplex PCR; TCRdb's version includes in-frame clones alone and lacks a portion of them. This sample has over 65,000 clones, with under 80% found just once. The sequenced sample consisted of peripheral blood. The source is a man aged 55 to 70 with COVID-19, enrolled during active disease.

The chain uses TRBV7-9 and TRBJ2-7, with 8 nucleotides matching TRBD1. The CDR3 is 12 amino acids. Germline V CDR1 and CDR2: SEHNR, FQNEAQ (reference sequence). The J segment lost 6 bases and the V segment lost 2 bases, leaving 0 bases of the junction unmatched. For the CDR3, the DNA is TGTGCCAGCAGCTTAACAGGGGGCGAGCAGTACTTC. Protein sequence: CASSLTGGEQYF.

V gene TRBV10-3 combines with J gene TRBJ2-3; TRBD2 matches 12 bases. Germline lookup yields CDR1 ENHRY and CDR2 SYGVKD. Trimming at V came to 6 bases and at J to 5 bases, leaving 3 bases not matched to a gene. The CDR3 runs to 14 residues. The chain's CDR3 is CAIRTSGSIDTQYF. CDR3 bases: TGTGCCATCAGGACTAGCGGGAGTATAGATACGCAGTATTTT.

This clone has ten or more counts. This rearrangement joins TRBV19 to TRBJ2-3; TRBD2 aligns across 14 bases. Trimming took 9 bases from V and 11 from J; bases not matched to a gene: 7. Germline CDR1 LNHDA, CDR2 SQIVND (reference sequence). There are 13 residues in the CDR3. CDR3 residues: CASRLAGGPEQYF. In DNA form, the CDR3 reads TGTGCCAGCAGACTAGCGGGAGGGCCGGAGCAGTATTTT.

The chain links TRBV27 to TRBJ2-3, with a possible D match to TRBD1 (5 bases). Germline V gene lookup returns CDR1 MNHEY and CDR2 SMNVEV (reference sequence). Trimming stripped 4 bases from V and 1 base from J, with 9 bases between. This CDR3 has 14 residues. The CDR3 spells CASSSGRGTDTQYF. CDR3 nucleotide sequence: TGTGCCAGCAGTTCGGGCAGGGGCACAGATACGCAGTATTTT.

The chain has TRBV7-2 and TRBJ1-5, with D maybe TRBD1 (6 bases). The CDR3 contains 17 residues. CDR1 and CDR2 from the germline V gene are SGHTA and FQGNSA. Trimming took 5 bases from V and 5 from J, leaving 22 bases between them. The CDR3 DNA sequence: TGTGCCAGCAGCGGAAGGACACAGGGAGGGGATCATCAGCCCCAGCATTTT. Translation gives CASSGRTQGGDHQPQHF.

The chain has TRBV2 and TRBJ1-5, with a weak D call TRBD1 (5 bases). V dropped 6 bases and J dropped 0 bases, with 9 bases sitting between them. Germline CDR1 is SNHLY and CDR2 is FYNNEI. The length of the CDR3 is 14 residues. The CDR3 nucleotides read TGTGCCAGCAGGGAGGGGAATAGCAATCAGCCCCAGCATTTT. Translated: CASREGNSNQPQHF. Together with reference TRBV2 and TRBJ1-5, the CDR3 gives the full variable domain: EPEVTQTPSHQVTQMGQEVILRCVPISNHLYFYWYRQILGQKVEFLVSFYNNEISEKSEIFDDQFSVERPDGSNFTLKIRSTKLEDSAMYFCASREGNSNQPQHFGDGTRLSIL.

In DNA, the CDR3 is TGTGCCAGCAGCGGGACGGGAGGAGATAATGATACGCAGTATTTT. It translates to CASSGTGGDNDTQYF. The chain combines TRBV14 with TRBJ2-3, with 7 bases aligning to TRBD2. Germline trimming cut 5 bases from V and 6 bases from J; bases unmatched to any gene: 11. The CDR3 spans 15 residues. Germline CDR1 is SGHDN and CDR2 is FVKESK.

The V gene is TRBV5-1, the J gene TRBJ1-1, with 7 positions matching TRBD1. Germline assignment: CDR1 SGHRS and CDR2 YFSETQ. This CDR3 is built from 13 residues. V shed 4 bases and J 6 bases; nucleotides not matched to a gene: 6. The CDR3 loop reads CASSGRGTSEAFF. The CDR3 coding sequence is TGCGCCAGCAGCGGCAGGGGGACGTCTGAAGCTTTCTTT.

V and J are TRBV6-2 or TRBV6-3 and TRBJ1-6; D ambiguous. The V end was cut by 2 bases, the J end by 9 bases, with 8 bases between. The length of the CDR3 is 13 residues. CDR1 and CDR2 from the germline V gene are MNHEY and SVGEGT. This CDR3 reads CASSYPPGSPLHF. The DNA for the CDR3 is TGTGCCAGCAGTTACCCGCCGGGTTCACCCCTCCACTTT.

V and J are TRBV6-2 or TRBV6-3 and TRBJ2-2; D is undetermined. V was clipped by 4 bases and J by 4 bases, with 10 bases between them. Germline CDR1 is MNHEY and CDR2 is SVGEGT. The CDR3 has 14 residues. The CDR3 coding sequence is TGTGCCAGCAGTTTAGGAGTGGGCACCGGGGAGCTGTTTTTT. Translation gives CASSLGVGTGELFF.

The chain couples TRBV19 to TRBJ2-3; TRBD1 is a possible D gene (5 bases). This CDR3 has 13 amino acids. Germline CDR1 LNHDA, CDR2 SQIVND (reference sequence). Trimming shortened V by 7 bases and J by 2 bases, and 10 bases separated the two germline ends. The DNA for the CDR3 is TGTGCCAGTACAGGGCCGCCCACAGATACGCAGTATTTT. Translating gives CASTGPPTDTQYF.

The J gene is TRBJ2-2, the V gene TRBV6-2 or TRBV6-3; D remains ambiguous. The ends were cut back, 3 bases at V and 0 bases at J, with 11 bases in the middle. This CDR3 contains 16 residues. The germline CDR1 and CDR2 sequences are MNHEY and SVGEGT. The CDR3 spells CASSYGVSANTGELFF. The CDR3 nucleotides read TGTGCCAGCAGTTATGGCGTCAGCGCGAACACCGGGGAGCTGTTTTTT.

The J gene is TRBJ1-2, the V gene TRBV12-3 or TRBV12-4; possibly TRBD1 for D (5 bases). Trimming cost V 7 bases and J 6 bases, with 15 bases left between them. This CDR3 contains 13 residues. CDR3 sequence: CASTGDSHHGYTF. CDR3 DNA: TGTGCCAGCACTGGGGACTCCCACCATGGCTACACCTTC.

V and J are TRBV5-5 and TRBJ1-5, with D perhaps TRBD1 (5 bases). In germline, CDR1 is SGHKS, CDR2 YYEKEE (reference sequence). The CDR3 has 15 residues. V lost 0 bases to trimming and J lost 4 bases, with 11 bases between them. In DNA, the CDR3 is TGTGCCAGCAGCTTGGAGGCCGGGGGGAATCAGCCCCAGCATTTT. Protein: CASSLEAGGNQPQHF.

The count of this clone is one. J is TRBJ2-1 and V is TRBV19, with 12 positions matching TRBD2. The length of the CDR3 is 15 residues. With V trimmed by 4 bases and J by 4 bases, 2 bases remained unmatched. Germline values: CDR1 LNHDA, CDR2 SQIVND (reference sequence). Written as DNA, the CDR3 is TGTGCCAGTAGTACCGGGACTAGCGGGTACAATGAGCAGTTCTTC. This gives the protein CASSTGTSGYNEQFF.

This chain connects TRBV20-1 to TRBJ2-7; D might be TRBD2 (5 bases). Trimming removed 3 bases at V and 1 base at J, with 13 bases between. Germline V lookup: CDR1 DFQATT, CDR2 SNEGSKA (reference sequence). The CDR3 extends over 14 amino acids. The CDR3 loop reads CSASGGRASYEQYF. DNA for the CDR3: TGCAGTGCTAGTGGTGGGAGAGCGTCCTACGAGCAGTACTTC.

The V and J genes are TRBV5-1 and TRBJ2-7; 12 bases align to TRBD2. Trimming removed 4 bases from V and 9 bases from J; junction bases left unmatched: 11. Germline V gene sequence: CDR1 SGHRS, CDR2 YFSETQ. This CDR3 has 15 amino acids. CDR3 protein: CASSLRLAGDRVQYF. In nucleotides, the CDR3 is TGCGCCAGCAGCCTGAGACTAGCGGGAGATCGGGTGCAGTACTTC.

The V gene is TRBV7-9, the J gene TRBJ2-7, with D possibly matching TRBD2 (5 bases). Germline-derived CDR1 and CDR2 are SEHNR and FQNEAQ (reference sequence). The germline V and J ends were trimmed by 8 bases and 1 base, with 18 bases remaining between them. This CDR3 has 15 amino acids. CDR3 in DNA: TGTGCCAGCGATGCGGGTGGCTTGGGGTCCTACGAGCAGTACTTC. Its protein product is CASDAGGLGSYEQYF.

The V call is TRBV3-1 (or the pseudogene TRBV3-2), the J call TRBJ1-6; TRBD1 aligns across 10 bases. The CDR3 covers 14 residues. J gave up 8 bases and V 6 bases, and 4 bases lay outside the gene matches. Germline V gene lookup returns CDR1 LGHDT and CDR2 YNNKEL (reference sequence). CDR3 amino acids: CASRDRGIDSPLHF. CDR3 DNA: TGTGCCAGCAGGGACAGGGGGATCGATTCACCCCTCCACTTT.

The rearrangement uses TRBV19 and TRBJ1-5; 8 positions agree with TRBD1. The CDR3 length is 14 residues. From germline, CDR1 is LNHDA and CDR2 SQIVND (reference sequence). With V trimmed by 8 bases and J by 7 bases, 10 bases remained unmatched. The CDR3 DNA reads as TGTGCCAGTGGGGCTGGACAGGGCAGCCAGCCCCAGCATTTT. Amino acids: CASGAGQGSQPQHF.

The table lists this clone with a count of one. The chain couples TRBV6-5 to TRBJ1-2; TRBD1 might be the D (5 bases). Germline V gene lookup returns CDR1 MNHEY and CDR2 SVGAGI. Trimming removed 3 bases at V and 0 bases at J, with 14 bases between. The CDR3 totals 16 residues. In nucleotides, the CDR3 is TGTGCCAGCAGTTATAGGGGCCAGGCCACTAACTATGGCTACACCTTC. Translating it yields CASSYRGQATNYGYTF.

This chain joins TRBV3-1 (or the pseudogene TRBV3-2) and TRBJ1-2, with 7 bases identical to TRBD1. CDR3 length: 13 amino acids. The germline gives CDR1 LGHDT, CDR2 YNNKEL (reference sequence). The junction had 5 bases not matched to a gene; V was cut back by 5 bases and J by 5 bases. The chain's CDR3 is CASSRDRVYGYTF. The CDR3 nucleotides read TGTGCCAGCAGCAGGGACAGAGTTTATGGCTACACCTTC.

Comment on this clone: One end of the junction does not line up with germline, which may come from a read error. The rearrangement links TRBV19 to TRBJ2-7, with 10 bases fitting TRBD1. CDR1 is LNHDA, CDR2 SQIVND, per germline (reference sequence). The CDR3 has 15 amino acids. The DNA of the CDR3 is TGTGCCAGTAGCATAGCGGGACAGGGGAACTACGAGCAGTACTTC. Residues: CASSIAGQGNYEQYF.

This clone has a single count. The rearrangement joins TRBV29-1 to TRBJ2-7; possibly TRBD2 for D (5 bases). There are 12 residues in the CDR3. The germline V gene has CDR1 SQVTM and CDR2 ANQGSEA. Trimming stripped 2 bases from V and 1 base from J, with 6 bases between. CDR3: CSVESGSYEQYF. The DNA for the CDR3 is TGCAGCGTTGAAAGCGGATCCTACGAGCAGTACTTC.